This T cell receptor (beta chain) was found in a study of T cell responses to AZD1222 COVID-19 vaccine. Study-wide findings and caveats: Repertoire samples came only from after the peak T cell response. Following two doses of AZD1222, Spike-specific TCR breadth and depth rose. Most donors were white British and more were female, and clonal diversity was possibly underestimated.

The CDR3 length is 16 residues. Germline-derived CDR1 and CDR2 are MGHRA and YSYEKL. V dropped 0 bases and J dropped 4 bases, with 13 bases sitting between them. Libraries were prepared by immunoSEQ multiplex PCR; TCRdb keeps only in-frame clonotypes and omits some of them. The sample carries some 40,000 clones, around 80% recorded once. About this clone: What it binds is not known.

The sequencing here drew on peripheral blood, taken on day 0 of AZD1222 vaccination. This TCR derives from an adult in good health. The chain recombines TRBV4-1 with TRBJ1-5; the D is unclear. CDR3 DNA: TGCGCCAGCAGCCAAGATCAGGACTTCGGGAATCAGCCCCAGCATTTT. As protein: CASSQDQDFGNQPQHF.